This entry lists 28 T cell receptor beta chains sequenced from one sample in a study of blood T cells in healthy people across ages. PCR was performed a second time for about 7 to 11 cycles using a sample-barcoded 5' primer and a J-beta primer mix. One entry per CDR3 protein, called by TCRdb with MiXCR from the 5' RACE reads. The table records 800,000 to 950,000 distinct CDR3 sequences, roughly 50% of them present only once. Sequenced input: blood. The source of these receptors is a man aged 25 to 40 in good health.

The chain couples TRBV20-1 to TRBJ2-4; 9 bases fit TRBD1. The tail of the sequence fits TRBJ2-7 better, so the J call may be wrong. Germline V gene sequence: CDR1 DFQATT, CDR2 SNEGSKA (reference sequence). The CDR3 has 15 amino acids. CDR3 in amino acids: CSARAGGTGYHEQYF. The CDR3 nucleotides read TGCAGTGCTAGAGCGGGTGGGACAGGGTACCACGAGCAGTACTTC.

This sequence joins TRBV25-1 and TRBJ1-2; D gene ambiguous. CDR3 length equals 11 residues. Germline V gene data show CDR1 as MGHDK and CDR2 as SYGVNS. V was pared by 10 bases and J by 4 bases, with 10 bases between. The DNA of the CDR3 is TGTGCCATCCAGGTCGGCTATGGCTACACCTTC. As protein: CAIQVGYGYTF.

The genes are TRBV9 and TRBJ2-3; TRBD2 aligns across 12 bases. Germline CDR1 SGDLS, CDR2 YYNGEE. Germline trimming cut 4 bases from V and 6 bases from J; bases unmatched to any gene: 6. This CDR3 spans 15 amino acids. The CDR3 sequence: CASSPWTSGADTQYF. The CDR3 DNA follows: TGTGCCAGCAGCCCTTGGACTAGCGGGGCTGATACGCAGTATTTT.

The J gene is TRBJ1-2, the V gene TRBV20-1, with a weak D call TRBD1 (5 bases). The CDR3 runs to 14 residues. V dropped 1 base and J dropped 8 bases, with 17 bases sitting between them. The germline CDR1 and CDR2 sequences are DFQATT and SNEGSKA (reference sequence). The CDR3 DNA follows: TGCAGTGCTAGAGGGACACGTACCCGGGAGGGCTACACCTTC. This gives the protein CSARGTRTREGYTF.

This clonotype was recorded a few times. The V call is TRBV20-1, the J call TRBJ1-5, with 7 bases identical to TRBD1. With V trimmed by 3 bases and J by 6 bases, 11 bases remained unmatched. Germline V gives CDR1 DFQATT, CDR2 SNEGSKA (reference sequence). This CDR3 comprises 15 residues. The CDR3, as DNA: TGCAGTGCTAGGCCCCTTGGGTCAGGGGGTCAGCCCCAGCATTTT. This sequence encodes CSARPLGSGGQPQHF.

V is TRBV20-1 and J is TRBJ2-3, with 9 bases that match TRBD2. V gave up 4 bases and J gave up 2 bases; unmatched junction bases: 7. The CDR3 length is 15 residues. The germline V gene encodes CDR1 DFQATT and CDR2 SNEGSKA (reference sequence). The chain's CDR3 is CSATGAGGNTDTQYF. In nucleotides, the CDR3 is TGCAGTGCTACTGGGGCGGGGGGGAACACAGATACGCAGTATTTT.

This clonotype was observed a few times. This sequence joins TRBV12-3 or TRBV12-4 and TRBJ2-4; D might be TRBD2 (6 bases). This CDR3 has 15 amino acids. Trimming stripped 7 bases from V and 1 base from J, with 14 bases between. The CDR3 is CASTRPGGAKNIQYF. The DNA of the CDR3 is TGTGCCAGCACCCGACCTGGGGGGGCCAAAAACATTCAGTACTTC.

In its sample, this clonotype was seen a few times. The chain carries TRBV4-2 and TRBJ2-3; TRBD2 is a possible D gene (6 bases). The length of the CDR3 is 19 residues. V dropped 0 bases and J dropped 2 bases, with 21 bases sitting between them. CDR1 LGHNA and CDR2 YNFKEQ come from the germline V gene. The CDR3 region is CASSQDPSRGTSATDTQYF. Here the CDR3 DNA reads TGTGCCAGCAGCCAAGATCCATCGCGGGGCACGTCGGCCACAGATACGCAGTATTTT.

CDR3 in DNA: TGTGCCACCAGTGATCCTACCGCGGGGGGCTACAATGAGCAGTTCTTC. This sequence encodes CATSDPTAGGYNEQFF. The J gene is TRBJ2-1, the V gene TRBV24-1, with 8 bases that match TRBD2. The ends lost 3 bases at V and 3 bases at J; junction bases unmatched: 6. The CDR3 runs 16 residues. In germline, CDR1 is KGHDR, CDR2 SFDVKD.

This sequence joins TRBV6-1 and TRBJ1-6; D may be TRBD1 (6 bases). V was cut by 5 bases and J by 2 bases, with 19 bases left in between. The CDR3 runs 18 residues. Germline V gene sequence: CDR1 MNHNS, CDR2 SASEGT. The CDR3 spells CASSTRATGRPYNSPLHF. CDR3 DNA: TGTGCCAGCAGTACCCGCGCGACAGGAAGGCCCTATAATTCACCCCTCCACTTT.

This chain uses TRBV29-1 with TRBJ2-1; D is unclear. The CDR3 covers 14 residues. Trimming left V 1 base short and J 0 bases short, with 7 bases between. Looked up from germline, CDR1 is SQVTM and CDR2 is ANQGSEA. The CDR3: CSVEVLDSYNEQFF. Here the CDR3 DNA reads TGCAGCGTTGAAGTTCTAGACTCCTACAATGAGCAGTTCTTC.

The gene calls are TRBV6-1 and TRBJ2-3; possible D gene TRBD2, 6 bases. Germline CDR1 MNHNS, CDR2 SASEGT. V gave up 6 bases and J gave up 2 bases, with 12 bases separating them. The CDR3 consists of 14 residues. This CDR3 is CASSRRELTDTQYF. The CDR3 bases are TGTGCCAGCAGCCGCCGGGAGCTCACAGATACGCAGTATTTT.

This clonotype was picked up a small number of times. The gene calls are TRBV4-2 and TRBJ2-1, with D unresolved. CDR1 LGHNA and CDR2 YNFKEQ come from the germline V gene. This CDR3 has 16 amino acids. Trimming shortened V by 0 bases and J by 0 bases, and 9 bases separated the two germline ends. CDR3 bases: TGTGCCAGCAGCCAAGAAAAGGCGAGCTCCTACAATGAGCAGTTCTTC. Translating gives CASSQEKASSYNEQFF.

This clonotype was seen only a few times. The chain has TRBV5-5 and TRBJ2-1; no clear D. There are 17 residues in the CDR3. The germline gives CDR1 SGHKS, CDR2 YYEKEE (reference sequence). Trimming stripped 1 base from V and 1 base from J, with 15 bases between. The CDR3 DNA is TGTGCCAGCAGCTTGCAACTCTTTCATGGGTCCTACAATGAGCAGTTCTTC. Its protein product is CASSLQLFHGSYNEQFF. Full variable domain (missing parts from reference TRBV5-5 and TRBJ2-1): DAGVTQSPTHLIKTRGQQVTLRCSPISGHKSVSWYQQVLGQGPQFIFQYYEKEERGRGNFPDRFSARQFPNYSSELNVNALLLGDSALYLCASSLQLFHGSYNEQFFGPGTRLTVL.

This chain uses TRBV12-3 or TRBV12-4 with TRBJ2-1; tentatively, D is TRBD1 or TRBD2 (5 bases each). The CDR3 covers 15 residues. V gave up 6 bases and J gave up 6 bases, with 18 bases separating them. The CDR3 DNA reads TGTGCCAGCAGCGACGGGGACGGGGCCCCCAATGAGCAGTTCTTC. This translates into CASSDGDGAPNEQFF.

This clonotype showed up just once. The chain is built from TRBV29-1 and TRBJ1-3, with a possible D match to TRBD1 (5 bases). The V end lost 7 bases, the J end lost 0 bases, and 16 bases lay between the germline ends. The CDR3 contains 15 residues. Germline assignment: CDR1 SQVTM and CDR2 ANQGSEA. This CDR3 is CSAAAGSHSGNTIYF. The CDR3 DNA reads TGCAGCGCCGCAGCAGGGTCTCACTCTGGAAACACCATATATTTT.

This clonotype was observed a single time. This chain links TRBV10-3 with TRBJ2-3; no reliable D call. The V gene's germline CDR1 is ENHRY and CDR2 SYGVKD. V lost 4 bases to trimming and J lost 1 base, with 12 bases between them. The CDR3 runs 15 residues. Here the CDR3 DNA reads TGTGCCATCAGTGTCAGCGACCAACGCACAGATACGCAGTATTTT. It is translated as CAISVSDQRTDTQYF.

The rearrangement joins TRBV10-3 to TRBJ2-3; 7 nucleotides align to TRBD2. The CDR3 has 15 amino acids. V lost 6 bases and J lost 9; bases outside the gene matches: 15. CDR1 and CDR2 from the germline V gene are ENHRY and SYGVKD. Written as DNA, the CDR3 is TGTGCCATCAGGAACCCGAGCGGGGCTCCGGGGACGCAGTATTTT. This translates into CAIRNPSGAPGTQYF.

The chain recombines TRBV27 with TRBJ2-7, with TRBD1 matching 9 bases. J was trimmed by 0 bases and V by 6 bases; bases with no gene match: 6. From germline, CDR1 is MNHEY and CDR2 SMNVEV (reference sequence). This CDR3 is built from 15 residues. For the CDR3, the DNA is TGTGCCAGCAGCGTGCGGGACAGGGCCTCCTACGAGCAGTACTTC. Protein product: CASSVRDRASYEQYF.

The CDR3 loop is CASSPRRGVLTDTQYF. The CDR3 DNA reads TGTGCCAGCAGCCCCCGCCGGGGGGTCTTAACAGATACGCAGTATTTT. The rearrangement links TRBV7-2 to TRBJ2-3, with 7 bases fitting TRBD2. This CDR3 is built from 16 residues. Germline V gives CDR1 SGHTA, CDR2 FQGNSA. J was trimmed by 3 bases and V by 5 bases; bases with no gene match: 11.

This chain uses TRBV2 with TRBJ2-1; TRBD2 agrees at 7 bases. The CDR3 has 12 residues. Germline loops: CDR1 SNHLY, CDR2 FYNNEI. J lost 7 bases, V lost 6 bases, and 3 bases had no gene match. CDR3 protein: CASRELANEQFF. DNA of the CDR3: TGTGCCAGCAGGGAACTAGCGAATGAGCAGTTCTTC.

The chain recombines TRBV24-1 with TRBJ1-2; 8 bases map to TRBD1. Germline trimming cut 4 bases from V and 8 bases from J; bases unmatched to any gene: 8. Germline values: CDR1 KGHDR, CDR2 SFDVKD. CDR3 size: 14 residues. CDR3 loop: CATSDPGQGRGYTF. For the CDR3, the DNA is TGTGCCACCAGTGACCCTGGACAGGGCCGAGGCTACACCTTC.

The chain has TRBV5-6 and TRBJ2-4; D remains ambiguous. Germline loops: CDR1 SGHDT, CDR2 YYEEEE. The V gene lost 2 bases and the J gene lost 0 bases, with 9 bases spanning the gap. CDR3 size: 15 residues. The chain's CDR3 is CASSFVTSAKNIQYF. The CDR3 bases are TGTGCCAGCAGCTTCGTCACCTCAGCCAAAAACATTCAGTACTTC.

The V and J genes are TRBV5-1 and TRBJ1-2; no firm D call. The CDR3 spans 15 residues. Trimming took 0 bases from V and 0 from J, leaving 9 bases between them. The V gene's germline CDR1 is SGHRS and CDR2 YFSETQ. The chain's CDR3 is CASSLGQFANYGYTF. In DNA, the CDR3 is TGCGCCAGCAGCTTGGGCCAGTTCGCTAACTATGGCTACACCTTC.

This chain links TRBV9 with TRBJ1-5; D is unclear. The CDR3 is 15 residues long. Trimming pared 2 bases from V and 0 bases from J, leaving 9 bases between. The germline CDR1 and CDR2 sequences are SGDLS and YYNGEE. The CDR3 DNA is TGTGCCAGCAGCGTGGACCCTAATAGCAATCAGCCCCAGCATTTT. As protein: CASSVDPNSNQPQHF.

The V gene is TRBV28, the J gene TRBJ2-3; D not resolved. The V gene's germline CDR1 is MDHEN and CDR2 SYDVKM. This CDR3 has 14 residues. With 7 bases removed from V and 0 bases from J, the gap between germline ends came to 11 bases. CDR3 DNA sequence: TGTGCCAGCACCTCACCCTCTAGCACAGATACGCAGTATTTT. Protein: CASTSPSSTDTQYF.

The chain carries TRBV20-1 and TRBJ1-4, with 7 bases matching TRBD1. The trim removed 6 bases at V and 5 bases at J, leaving 15 bases unmatched. CDR1 DFQATT and CDR2 SNEGSKA come from the germline V gene (reference sequence). The CDR3 loop spans 16 amino acids. CDR3 in DNA: TGCAGTGCCAATCGCGAACCGGGACAGAGAAATGAAAAACTGTTTTTT. As protein: CSANREPGQRNEKLFF.

This clonotype was seen once. The chain is built from TRBV2 and TRBJ2-1; unclear D gene. The CDR3 sequence is 14 residues long. Germline V gene data show CDR1 as SNHLY and CDR2 as FYNNEI. Trimming shortened V by 6 bases and J by 1 base, and 10 bases separated the two germline ends. CDR3 region: CASRETLSYNEQFF. The CDR3 coding sequence is TGTGCCAGCAGAGAGACCCTTTCCTACAATGAGCAGTTCTTC.